The rows below give T cell receptor beta chains drawn from one sample of a study of shared T cell receptors in the human thymus. Sequencing used immunoSEQ multiplex PCR; TCRdb keeps in-frame clones, though not all of them. The sample has some 700,000 clones, over 75% seen once. The same specimen was also included in a second study, on human thymus T cells.

The sequenced sample was thymocytes. These receptors were collected from a girl less than two years old with a congenital heart defect. Each CDR3 is given with its conserved first and last residue. A D gene is named only where the DNA matches it firmly. Clone size is shown for a subset of rows, as once, few, many or a class of expanded clone.

abundance: -; v_gene: TRBV15; d_gene: -; j_gene: TRBJ1-5; CDR3aa: CATSRGRISNQPQHF; CDR3nt: TGTGCCACCAGCAGAGGCAGGATAAGCAATCAGCCCCAGCATTTT
abundance: -; v_gene: TRBV2; d_gene: -; j_gene: TRBJ1-2; CDR3aa: CASSGQTSPYGYTF; CDR3nt: TGTGCCAGCAGCGGACAAACTTCCCCTTATGGCTACACCTTC
abundance: -; v_gene: TRBV15; d_gene: TRBD1; j_gene: TRBJ1-1; CDR3aa: CATSRVQGARNTEAFF; CDR3nt: TGTGCCACCAGCAGAGTGCAGGGGGCTAGGAACACTGAAGCTTTCTTT
abundance: -; v_gene: TRBV5-6; d_gene: TRBD1; j_gene: TRBJ2-4; CDR3aa: CASSFGTGINIQYF; CDR3nt: TGTGCCAGCAGCTTTGGGACAGGAATTAACATTCAGTACTTC
abundance: -; v_gene: TRBV19; d_gene: TRBD2; j_gene: TRBJ2-7; CDR3aa: CASSPAGGGQYEQYF; CDR3nt: TGTGCCAGTAGCCCCGCGGGAGGGGGGCAATACGAGCAGTACTTC
abundance: -; v_gene: TRBV27; d_gene: TRBD1; j_gene: TRBJ1-4; CDR3aa: CASSSGQGGEKLFF; CDR3nt: TGTGCCAGCAGTTCCGGACAGGGGGGAGAAAAACTGTTTTTT
abundance: -; v_gene: TRBV4-1; d_gene: -; j_gene: TRBJ2-7; CDR3aa: CASSLRQDDSYEQYF; CDR3nt: TGCGCCAGCAGCCTGCGACAGGATGACTCCTACGAGCAGTACTTC
abundance: -; v_gene: TRBV7-3; d_gene: -; j_gene: TRBJ2-1; CDR3aa: CASSFRGYNEQFF; CDR3nt: TGTGCCAGCAGCTTCAGGGGCTACAATGAGCAGTTCTTC
abundance: -; v_gene: TRBV2; d_gene: TRBD1; j_gene: TRBJ1-5; CDR3aa: CASSDGTGGKLHSNQPQHF; CDR3nt: TGTGCCAGCAGTGACGGGACAGGGGGTAAACTCCATAGCAATCAGCCCCAGCATTTT
abundance: -; v_gene: TRBV27; d_gene: -; j_gene: TRBJ1-1; CDR3aa: CASSTRGGRNTEAFF; CDR3nt: TGTGCCAGCAGCACCCGAGGGGGTCGAAACACTGAAGCTTTCTTT
abundance: -; v_gene: TRBV5-1; d_gene: -; j_gene: TRBJ1-3; CDR3aa: CASSLDPGGNTIYF; CDR3nt: TGCGCCAGCAGCTTGGATCCGGGGGGAAACACCATATATTTT
abundance: -; v_gene: TRBV27; d_gene: TRBD1; j_gene: TRBJ1-4; CDR3aa: CASSPQGLGGEKLFF; CDR3nt: TGTGCCAGCAGTCCACAGGGGTTGGGCGGTGAAAAACTGTTTTTT
abundance: -; v_gene: TRBV7-9; d_gene: TRBD1; j_gene: TRBJ2-7; CDR3aa: CASSLVRDRIVSYEQYF; CDR3nt: TGTGCCAGCAGCTTAGTTCGGGACAGGATCGTCTCCTACGAGCAGTACTTC
abundance: -; v_gene: TRBV11-2; d_gene: TRBD2; j_gene: TRBJ2-7; CDR3aa: CASSFNDGTNYEQYF; CDR3nt: TGTGCCAGCAGCTTCAACGACGGGACTAACTACGAGCAGTACTTC
abundance: -; v_gene: TRBV6-6; d_gene: TRBD1; j_gene: TRBJ1-5; CDR3aa: CASRLGQGGWDQPQHF; CDR3nt: TGTGCCAGCAGGCTTGGACAGGGAGGATGGGATCAGCCCCAGCATTTT
abundance: -; v_gene: TRBV27; d_gene: -; j_gene: TRBJ2-7; CDR3aa: CASSSDRYEQYF; CDR3nt: TGTGCCAGCAGCTCGGACAGATACGAGCAGTACTTC
abundance: few; v_gene: TRBV6-1; d_gene: TRBD2; j_gene: TRBJ2-5; CDR3aa: CASSGAGGPGEETQYF; CDR3nt: TGTGCCAGCAGTGGAGCGGGGGGGCCAGGTGAAGAGACCCAGTACTTC
abundance: -; v_gene: TRBV5-4; d_gene: -; j_gene: TRBJ2-3; CDR3aa: CASSGGGDRGTDTQYF; CDR3nt: TGTGCCAGCAGCGGCGGAGGGGATCGCGGAACAGATACGCAGTATTTT
abundance: -; v_gene: TRBV7-2; d_gene: TRBD1; j_gene: TRBJ1-6; CDR3aa: CASSVPGQGPASPLHF; CDR3nt: TGTGCCAGCAGCGTCCCGGGACAGGGTCCCGCTTCACCCCTCCACTTT
abundance: few; v_gene: TRBV4-1; d_gene: TRBD2; j_gene: TRBJ2-5; CDR3aa: CASSQVTSGRQETQYF; CDR3nt: TGCGCCAGCAGCCAAGTTACTAGCGGGAGACAAGAGACCCAGTACTTC
abundance: -; v_gene: TRBV10-2; d_gene: TRBD1; j_gene: TRBJ2-7; CDR3aa: CASRRGQGRESYEQYF; CDR3nt: TGCGCCAGCCGGCGGGGACAGGGACGAGAAAGCTACGAGCAGTACTTC
abundance: -; v_gene: TRBV7-2; d_gene: -; j_gene: TRBJ1-2; CDR3aa: CASEQGAWSNYGYTF; CDR3nt: TGTGCCAGCGAGCAGGGTGCATGGTCTAACTATGGCTACACCTTC
abundance: -; v_gene: TRBV6-7; d_gene: -; j_gene: TRBJ2-7; CDR3aa: CASSPGGQKTYEQYF; CDR3nt: TGTGCCAGCAGTCCCGGTGGACAGAAGACGTACGAGCAGTACTTC
abundance: few; v_gene: TRBV2; d_gene: TRBD1; j_gene: TRBJ1-1; CDR3aa: CASSGPGTGVNTEAFF; CDR3nt: TGTGCCAGCAGTGGCCCCGGGACAGGGGTGAACACTGAAGCTTTCTTT
abundance: -; v_gene: TRBV9; d_gene: -; j_gene: TRBJ1-2; CDR3aa: CASSVQPLGSVYGYTF; CDR3nt: TGTGCCAGCAGCGTTCAACCGCTGGGCAGTGTCTATGGCTACACCTTC
abundance: -; v_gene: TRBV5-1; d_gene: -; j_gene: TRBJ2-1; CDR3aa: CASSFSRRTYNEQFF; CDR3nt: TGCGCCAGCAGCTTTTCCCGGAGGACCTACAATGAGCAGTTCTTC
abundance: -; v_gene: TRBV5-5; d_gene: TRBD2; j_gene: TRBJ2-7; CDR3aa: CASSFSSGGPYEQYF; CDR3nt: TGTGCCAGCAGCTTCTCCTCGGGGGGGCCCTACGAGCAGTACTTC
abundance: -; v_gene: TRBV14; d_gene: -; j_gene: TRBJ1-3; CDR3aa: CASHRDTQSSGNTIYF; CDR3nt: TGTGCCAGCCACAGGGACACCCAGAGCTCTGGAAACACCATATATTTT
abundance: -; v_gene: TRBV25-1; d_gene: -; j_gene: TRBJ1-1; CDR3aa: CASTRQGDGGRGEAFF; CDR3nt: TGTGCCAGCACCCGACAAGGGGACGGGGGGCGCGGTGAAGCTTTCTTT
abundance: -; v_gene: TRBV10-2; d_gene: -; j_gene: TRBJ1-2; CDR3aa: CASSQGQSSYGYTF; CDR3nt: TGCGCCAGCAGTCAAGGACAGAGTAGCTATGGCTACACCTTC
abundance: -; v_gene: TRBV15; d_gene: -; j_gene: TRBJ1-5; CDR3aa: CATSRDPNRDLNQPQHF; CDR3nt: TGTGCCACCAGCAGAGACCCCAATAGGGACTTAAATCAGCCCCAGCATTTT
abundance: -; v_gene: TRBV28; d_gene: TRBD1; j_gene: TRBJ1-6; CDR3aa: CASSFPGQGISSYNSPLHF; CDR3nt: TGTGCCAGCAGCTTCCCGGGACAGGGCATAAGCTCCTATAATTCACCCCTCCACTTT
abundance: -; v_gene: TRBV18; d_gene: TRBD1; j_gene: TRBJ2-2; CDR3aa: CASSTTGVGELFF; CDR3nt: TGTGCCAGCTCAACGACAGGGGTGGGGGAGCTGTTTTTT
abundance: -; v_gene: TRBV18; d_gene: -; j_gene: TRBJ1-2; CDR3aa: CASSLLANYGYTF; CDR3nt: TGTGCCAGCTCACTGTTAGCTAACTATGGCTACACCTTC
abundance: -; v_gene: TRBV29-1; d_gene: -; j_gene: TRBJ1-1; CDR3aa: CSVEDAATVENTEAFF; CDR3nt: TGCAGCGTTGAAGATGCCGCTACGGTTGAGAACACTGAAGCTTTCTTT
abundance: -; v_gene: TRBV6-6; d_gene: -; j_gene: TRBJ1-1; CDR3aa: CASSSRRGGVPEAFF; CDR3nt: TGTGCCAGCAGTTCCCGCCGGGGGGGCGTACCTGAAGCTTTCTTT
abundance: -; v_gene: TRBV2; d_gene: TRBD1; j_gene: TRBJ1-1; CDR3aa: CASRDALSGQGRSEAFF; CDR3nt: TGTGCCAGCAGAGACGCTCTTTCAGGACAGGGTCGTTCTGAAGCTTTCTTT
abundance: -; v_gene: TRBV27; d_gene: -; j_gene: TRBJ1-3; CDR3aa: CASSQSPTGSGRNTIYF; CDR3nt: TGTGCCAGCAGTCAAAGCCCCACAGGGAGCGGTAGAAACACCATATATTTT
abundance: -; v_gene: TRBV27; d_gene: -; j_gene: TRBJ2-7; CDR3aa: CASKSWTAPYEQYF; CDR3nt: TGTGCCAGTAAATCTTGGACAGCACCCTACGAGCAGTACTTC
abundance: -; v_gene: TRBV4-1; d_gene: TRBD1; j_gene: TRBJ2-5; CDR3aa: CASSQTNTGTGGGETQYF; CDR3nt: TGCGCCAGCAGCCAAACCAATACCGGGACAGGGGGCGGGGAGACCCAGTACTTC
abundance: -; v_gene: TRBV28; d_gene: TRBD2; j_gene: TRBJ2-2; CDR3aa: CASSLTGGPGELFF; CDR3nt: TGTGCCAGCAGTTTAACGGGGGGTCCCGGGGAGCTGTTTTTT
abundance: once; v_gene: TRBV9; d_gene: TRBD1; j_gene: TRBJ1-2; CDR3aa: CASSPWDRGNLGYTF; CDR3nt: TGTGCCAGCAGCCCATGGGACAGGGGGAATCTTGGCTACACCTTC
abundance: once; v_gene: TRBV4-1; d_gene: -; j_gene: TRBJ1-4; CDR3aa: CASSQDRGAPKLFF; CDR3nt: TGCGCCAGCAGCCAAGACCGGGGTGCCCCTAAACTGTTTTTT
abundance: -; v_gene: TRBV27; d_gene: -; j_gene: TRBJ1-2; CDR3aa: CASSLSEQNYGYTF; CDR3nt: TGTGCCAGCAGTTTATCGGAACAGAACTATGGCTACACCTTC
abundance: once; v_gene: TRBV11-1; d_gene: -; j_gene: TRBJ1-2; CDR3aa: CASSGGRESNYGYTF; CDR3nt: TGTGCCAGCAGCGGGGGCAGGGAGAGTAACTATGGCTACACCTTC